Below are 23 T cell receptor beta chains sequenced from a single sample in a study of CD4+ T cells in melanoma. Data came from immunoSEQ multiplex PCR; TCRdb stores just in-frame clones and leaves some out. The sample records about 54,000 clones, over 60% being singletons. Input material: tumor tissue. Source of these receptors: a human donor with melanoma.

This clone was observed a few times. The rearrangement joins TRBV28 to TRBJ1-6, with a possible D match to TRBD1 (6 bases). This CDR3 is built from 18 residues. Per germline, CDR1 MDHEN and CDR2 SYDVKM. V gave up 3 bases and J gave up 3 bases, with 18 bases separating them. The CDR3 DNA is TGTGCCAGCAGTTTGCCCTCGGGGGGCGGCTACTATAATTCACCCCTCCACTTT. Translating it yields CASSLPSGGGYYNSPLHF.

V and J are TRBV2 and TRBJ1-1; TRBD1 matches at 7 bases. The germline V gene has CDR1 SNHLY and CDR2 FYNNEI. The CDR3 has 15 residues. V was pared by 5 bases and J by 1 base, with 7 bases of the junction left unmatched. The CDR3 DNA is TGTGCCAGCAGTACCTGGACAGGCCAGAACACTGAAGCTTTCTTT. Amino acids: CASSTWTGQNTEAFF.

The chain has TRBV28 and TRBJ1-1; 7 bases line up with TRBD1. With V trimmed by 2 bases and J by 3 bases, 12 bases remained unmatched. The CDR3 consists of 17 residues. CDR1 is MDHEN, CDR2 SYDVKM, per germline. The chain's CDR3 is CASSLPRQGRWDTEAFF. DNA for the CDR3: TGTGCCAGCAGTTTACCTCGACAGGGCCGCTGGGACACTGAAGCTTTCTTT.

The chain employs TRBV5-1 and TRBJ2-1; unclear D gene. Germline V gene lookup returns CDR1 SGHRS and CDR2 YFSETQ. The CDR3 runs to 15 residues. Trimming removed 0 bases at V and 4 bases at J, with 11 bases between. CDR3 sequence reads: CASSLETIFYNEQFF. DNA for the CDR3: TGCGCCAGCAGCTTGGAAACTATTTTTTACAATGAGCAGTTCTTC.

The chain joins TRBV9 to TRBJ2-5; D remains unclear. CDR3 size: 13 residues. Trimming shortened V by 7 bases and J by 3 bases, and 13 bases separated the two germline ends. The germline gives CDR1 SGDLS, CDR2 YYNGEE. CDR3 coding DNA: TGTGCCAGCTCCGGTGGTTCGAAAGAGACCCAGTACTTC. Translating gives CASSGGSKETQYF.

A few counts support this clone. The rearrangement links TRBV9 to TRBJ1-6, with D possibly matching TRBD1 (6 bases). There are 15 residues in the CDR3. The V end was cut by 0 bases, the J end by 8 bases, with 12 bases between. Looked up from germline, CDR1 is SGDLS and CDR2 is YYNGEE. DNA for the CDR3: TGTGCCAGCAGCGTAGGGGGGCAGGCGGATTCACCCCTCCACTTT. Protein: CASSVGGQADSPLHF.

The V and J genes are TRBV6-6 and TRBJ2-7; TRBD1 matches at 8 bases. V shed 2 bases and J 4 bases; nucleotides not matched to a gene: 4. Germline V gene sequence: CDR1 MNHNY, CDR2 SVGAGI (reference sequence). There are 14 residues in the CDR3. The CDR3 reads CASSYGTGKYEQYF. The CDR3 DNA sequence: TGTGCCAGCAGTTACGGGACAGGAAAGTACGAGCAGTACTTC.

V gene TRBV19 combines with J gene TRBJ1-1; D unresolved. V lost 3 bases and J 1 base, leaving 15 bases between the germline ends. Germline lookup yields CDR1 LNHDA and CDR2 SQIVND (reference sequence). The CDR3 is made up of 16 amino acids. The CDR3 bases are TGTGCCAGTAGTATGGGTTCTGGGCAGACGAACACTGAAGCTTTCTTT. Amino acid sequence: CASSMGSGQTNTEAFF.

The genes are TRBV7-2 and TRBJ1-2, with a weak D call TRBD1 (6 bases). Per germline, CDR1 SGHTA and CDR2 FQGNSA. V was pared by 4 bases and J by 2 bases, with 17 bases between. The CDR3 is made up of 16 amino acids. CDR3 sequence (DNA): TGTGCCAGCAGCTGGGGGGCCCAGGGATCCAACTATGGCTACACCTTC. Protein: CASSWGAQGSNYGYTF. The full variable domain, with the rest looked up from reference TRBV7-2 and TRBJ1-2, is GAGVSQSPSNKVTEKGKDVELRCDPISGHTALYWYRQSLGQGLEFLIYFQGNSAPDKSGLPSDRFSAERTGGSVSTLTIQRTQQEDSAVYLCASSWGAQGSNYGYTFGSGTRLTVV.

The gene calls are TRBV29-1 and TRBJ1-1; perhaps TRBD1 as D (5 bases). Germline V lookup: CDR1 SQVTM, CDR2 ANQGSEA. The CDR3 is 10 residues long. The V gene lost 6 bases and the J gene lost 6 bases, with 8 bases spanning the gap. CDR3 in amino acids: CSVLTAEAFF. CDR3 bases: TGCAGCGTACTGACAGCTGAAGCTTTCTTT.

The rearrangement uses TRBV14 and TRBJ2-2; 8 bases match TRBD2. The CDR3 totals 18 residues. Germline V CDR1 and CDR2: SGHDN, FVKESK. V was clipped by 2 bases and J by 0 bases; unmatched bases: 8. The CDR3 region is CASSQPLGGGPNTGELFF. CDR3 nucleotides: TGTGCCAGCAGCCAACCCCTTGGCGGGGGGCCGAACACCGGGGAGCTGTTTTTT.

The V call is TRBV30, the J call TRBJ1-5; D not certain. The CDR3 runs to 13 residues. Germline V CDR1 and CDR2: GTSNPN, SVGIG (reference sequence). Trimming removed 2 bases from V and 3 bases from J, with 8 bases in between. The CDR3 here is CAWSSLNNQPQHF. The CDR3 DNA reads TGTGCCTGGAGTAGTCTGAACAATCAGCCCCAGCATTTT. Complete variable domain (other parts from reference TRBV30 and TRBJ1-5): SQTIHQWPATLVQPVGSPLSLECTVEGTSNPNLYWYRQAAGRGLQLLFYSVGIGQISSEVPQNLSASRPQDRQFILSSKKLLLSDSGFYLCAWSSLNNQPQHFGDGTRLSIL.

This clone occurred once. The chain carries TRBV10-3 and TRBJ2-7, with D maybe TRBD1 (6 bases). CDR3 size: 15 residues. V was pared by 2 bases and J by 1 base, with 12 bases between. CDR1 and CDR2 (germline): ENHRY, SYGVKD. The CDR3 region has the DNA TGTGCCATCAGTGAGGGACAGAGAGTATCCTACGAGCAGTACTTC. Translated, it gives CAISEGQRVSYEQYF.

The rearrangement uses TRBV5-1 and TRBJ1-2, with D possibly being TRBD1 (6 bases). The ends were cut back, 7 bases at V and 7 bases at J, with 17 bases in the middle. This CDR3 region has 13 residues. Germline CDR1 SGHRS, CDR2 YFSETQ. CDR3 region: CASGYREVGGYTF. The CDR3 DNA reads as TGCGCCAGCGGCTACAGGGAAGTTGGTGGCTACACCTTC.

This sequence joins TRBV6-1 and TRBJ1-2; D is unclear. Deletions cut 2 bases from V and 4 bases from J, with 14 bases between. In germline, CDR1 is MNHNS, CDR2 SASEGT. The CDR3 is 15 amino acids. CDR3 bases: TGTGCCAGCAGTGAATTTAGGGCGGCAGCCTATGGCTACACCTTC. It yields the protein CASSEFRAAAYGYTF.

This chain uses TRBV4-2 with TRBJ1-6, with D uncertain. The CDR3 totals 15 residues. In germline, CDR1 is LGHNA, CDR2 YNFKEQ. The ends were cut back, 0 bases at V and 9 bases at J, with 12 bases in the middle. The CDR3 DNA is TGTGCCAGCAGCCAAGAGGGTTGGCTTACTTCACCCCTCCACTTT. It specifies CASSQEGWLTSPLHF.

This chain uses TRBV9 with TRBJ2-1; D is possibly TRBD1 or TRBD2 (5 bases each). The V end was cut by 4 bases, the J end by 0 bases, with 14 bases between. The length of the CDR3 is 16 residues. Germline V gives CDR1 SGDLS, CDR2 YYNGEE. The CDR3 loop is CASSPRPGTSYNEQFF. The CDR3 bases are TGTGCCAGCAGCCCCCGTCCCGGGACCTCCTACAATGAGCAGTTCTTC. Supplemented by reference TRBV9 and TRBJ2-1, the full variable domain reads DSGVTQTPKHLITATGQRVTLRCSPRSGDLSVYWYQQSLDQGLQFLIQYYNGEERAKGNILERFSAQQFPDLHSELNLSSLELGDSALYFCASSPRPGTSYNEQFFGPGTRLTVL.

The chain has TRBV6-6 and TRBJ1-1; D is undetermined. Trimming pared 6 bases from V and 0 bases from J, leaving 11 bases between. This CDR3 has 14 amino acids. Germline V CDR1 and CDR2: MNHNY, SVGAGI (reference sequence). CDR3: CASRITDLNTEAFF. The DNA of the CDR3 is TGTGCCAGCAGGATCACGGACTTGAACACTGAAGCTTTCTTT.

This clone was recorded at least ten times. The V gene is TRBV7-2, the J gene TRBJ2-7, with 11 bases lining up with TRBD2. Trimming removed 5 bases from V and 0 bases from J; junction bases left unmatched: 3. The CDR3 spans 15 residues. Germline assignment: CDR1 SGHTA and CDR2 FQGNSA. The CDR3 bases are TGTGCCAGCAGCCCAGGGACTAGCGGCTCCTACGAGCAGTACTTC. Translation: CASSPGTSGSYEQYF.

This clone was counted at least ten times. DNA of the CDR3: TGCGCCAGCAGCGAAGGGACAGCATCCTACGAGCAGTACTTC. It codes for CASSEGTASYEQYF. The rearrangement links TRBV5-1 to TRBJ2-7; 7 bases line up with TRBD1. The V segment lost 4 bases and the J segment 1 base; nucleotides outside the gene matches: 5. Per the germline V gene, CDR1 is SGHRS and CDR2 is YFSETQ. The length of the CDR3 is 14 residues.

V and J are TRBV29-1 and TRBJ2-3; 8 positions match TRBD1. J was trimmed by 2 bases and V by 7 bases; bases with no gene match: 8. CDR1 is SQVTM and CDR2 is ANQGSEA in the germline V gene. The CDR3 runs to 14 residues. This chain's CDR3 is CSGKDRATTDTQYF. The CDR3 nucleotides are TGCAGCGGGAAGGACAGGGCGACCACAGATACGCAGTATTTT.

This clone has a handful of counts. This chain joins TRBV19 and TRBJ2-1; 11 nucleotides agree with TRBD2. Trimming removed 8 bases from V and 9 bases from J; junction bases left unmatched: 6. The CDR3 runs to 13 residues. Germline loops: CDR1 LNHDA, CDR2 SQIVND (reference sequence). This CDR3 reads CASSSGGIGEQFF. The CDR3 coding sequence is TGTGCCAGTTCTAGCGGGGGGATTGGTGAGCAGTTCTTC.

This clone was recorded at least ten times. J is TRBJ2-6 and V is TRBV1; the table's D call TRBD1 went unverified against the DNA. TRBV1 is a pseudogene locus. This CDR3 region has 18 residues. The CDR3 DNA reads TGCACCAGCAGCCTCTTCGGACACAGGGACTCTGGGGCCAACGTCCTGACTTTC. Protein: CTSSLFGHRDSGANVLTF.